Presented here are 5 T cell receptor beta chains from one specimen sequenced in a study of technical replicates of blood from a handful of donors. Sequencing was performed with immunoSEQ multiplex PCR; in TCRdb, only in-frame clones are kept and a portion is missing. The top ten clones hold 0.25% of a sample with around 85,000 clones, roughly 94% of them seen once. The sequencing sample was made of T cells isolated from PBMCs. The source of these receptors is a human donor in good health.

The chain couples TRBV5-1 to TRBJ1-1; unclear D gene. This CDR3 contains 13 residues. Germline-derived CDR1 and CDR2 are SGHRS and YFSETQ. With 4 bases removed from V and 0 bases from J, the gap between germline ends came to 7 bases. CDR3 in amino acids: CASSLSMNTEAFF. DNA of the CDR3: TGCGCCAGCAGCCTTAGTATGAACACTGAAGCTTTCTTT.

This chain joins TRBV10-3 and TRBJ1-2; 7 nucleotides line up with TRBD1. This CDR3 has 14 amino acids. V was clipped by 7 bases and J by 4 bases; unmatched bases: 9. Germline V gene sequence: CDR1 ENHRY, CDR2 SYGVKD. CDR3 region: CAITRDTGVYGYTF. CDR3 coding DNA: TGTGCCATCACCCGGGACACAGGGGTCTATGGCTACACCTTC.

The chain links TRBV27 to TRBJ2-3, with 8 bases identical to TRBD2. The CDR3 has 15 amino acids. Looked up from germline, CDR1 is MNHEY and CDR2 is SMNVEV (reference sequence). V shed 5 bases and J 6 bases; nucleotides not matched to a gene: 10. CDR3 loop: CASSPPGLARDTQYF. DNA of the CDR3: TGTGCCAGCAGTCCCCCCGGACTAGCAAGGGATACGCAGTATTTT.

This chain connects TRBV6-5 to TRBJ2-5, with TRBD2 matching over 12 bases. The V gene end was trimmed by 2 bases and the J gene end by 5 bases; junction bases not matched to a gene: 3. Germline V gives CDR1 MNHEY, CDR2 SVGAGI. The CDR3 is made up of 15 amino acids. Here the CDR3 DNA reads TGTGCCAGCAGTTACACTAGCGGGAGGCCCGAGACCCAGTACTTC. Translation gives CASSYTSGRPETQYF.

The V and J genes are TRBV27 and TRBJ2-1; D perhaps matches TRBD2 (5 bases). There are 14 residues in the CDR3. Trimming stripped 3 bases from V and 4 bases from J, with 10 bases between. Germline V gene lookup returns CDR1 MNHEY and CDR2 SMNVEV (reference sequence). The CDR3 is CASSFSATYNEQFF. DNA of the CDR3: TGTGCCAGCAGTTTTAGCGCTACTTACAATGAGCAGTTCTTC.